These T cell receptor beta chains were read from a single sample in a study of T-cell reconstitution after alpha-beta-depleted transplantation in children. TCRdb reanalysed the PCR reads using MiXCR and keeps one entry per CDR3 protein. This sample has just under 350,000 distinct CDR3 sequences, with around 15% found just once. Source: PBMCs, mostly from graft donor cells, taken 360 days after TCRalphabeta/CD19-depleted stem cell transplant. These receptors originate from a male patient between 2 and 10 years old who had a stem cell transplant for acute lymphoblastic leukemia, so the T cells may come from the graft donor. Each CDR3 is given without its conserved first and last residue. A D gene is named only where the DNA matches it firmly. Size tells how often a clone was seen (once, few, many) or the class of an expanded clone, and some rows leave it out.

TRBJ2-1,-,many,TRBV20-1,SARHPVSSYNEQF
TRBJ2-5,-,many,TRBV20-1,SARGQRETQY
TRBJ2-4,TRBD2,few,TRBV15,ATSREVLAGEAKNIQY
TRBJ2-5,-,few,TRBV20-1,SARILVAETQY
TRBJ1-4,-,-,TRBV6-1,ASLPLPGIEKLF
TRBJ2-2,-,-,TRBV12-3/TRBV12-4,ASSYKTTGELF
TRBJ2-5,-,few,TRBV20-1,SVRGRVQETQY
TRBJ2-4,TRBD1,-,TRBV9,ASSDQTGGFGKNIQY
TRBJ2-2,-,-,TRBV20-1,SAWWNTGELF
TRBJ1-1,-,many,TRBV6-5,ASKKEGTEAF
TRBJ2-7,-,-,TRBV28,ASSSLSYREPRYEQY
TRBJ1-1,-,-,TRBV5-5,ASSLAVQGTEAF
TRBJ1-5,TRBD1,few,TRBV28,ASSPGTGVFNQPQH
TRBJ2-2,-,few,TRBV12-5,ASGRLRDSHTGELF
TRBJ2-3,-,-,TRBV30,AWSIGGITDTQY
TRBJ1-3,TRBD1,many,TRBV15,ATSRETGVGNTIY
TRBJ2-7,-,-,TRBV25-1,ASSETVTVINEQY
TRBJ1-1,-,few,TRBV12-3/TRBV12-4,ASSSTEGVTEAF
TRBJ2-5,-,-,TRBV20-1,SAPDSFQETQY
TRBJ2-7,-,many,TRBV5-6,ASSRSRVYYEQY
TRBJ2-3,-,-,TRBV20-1,SARLGSDTQY
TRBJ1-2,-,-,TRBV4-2,ASSGTTYGYT
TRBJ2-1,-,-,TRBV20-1,SARDPGTASYNEQF
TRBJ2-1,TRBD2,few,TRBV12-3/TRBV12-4,ASSFGLAGDEQF
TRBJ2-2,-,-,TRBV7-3,ASSIQSGELF
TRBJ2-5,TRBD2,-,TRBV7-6,ASSLGLAGDFWGTETQY
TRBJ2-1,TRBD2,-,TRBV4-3,ASSPTGLAGGVQF
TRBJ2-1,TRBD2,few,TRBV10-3,AISLSAGGPNYEQF
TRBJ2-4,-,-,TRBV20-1,SARPQEKLAKNIQY
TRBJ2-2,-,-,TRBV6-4,ASSKQGLQNTGELF
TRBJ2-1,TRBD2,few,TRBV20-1,SARSPRTSGNNEQF
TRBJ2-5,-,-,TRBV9,ASSAGDTLMGETQY
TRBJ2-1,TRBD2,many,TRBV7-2,ASSLAGGVYNEQF
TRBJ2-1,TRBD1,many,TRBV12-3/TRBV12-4,ASSPGTGGYNEQF